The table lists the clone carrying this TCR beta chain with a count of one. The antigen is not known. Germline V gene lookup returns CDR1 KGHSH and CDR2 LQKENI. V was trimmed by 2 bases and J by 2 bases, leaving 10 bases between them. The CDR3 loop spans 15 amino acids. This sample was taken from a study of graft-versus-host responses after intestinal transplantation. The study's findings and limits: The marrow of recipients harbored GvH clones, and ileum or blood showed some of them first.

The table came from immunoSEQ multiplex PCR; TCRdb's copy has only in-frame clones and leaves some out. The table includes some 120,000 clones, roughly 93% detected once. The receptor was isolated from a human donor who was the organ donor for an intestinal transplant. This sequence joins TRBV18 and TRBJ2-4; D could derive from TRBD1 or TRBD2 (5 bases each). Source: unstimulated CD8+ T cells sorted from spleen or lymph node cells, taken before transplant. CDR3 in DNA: TGTGCCAGCTCACCAATCTGGGGGACCAAAAACATTCAGTACTTC. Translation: CASSPIWGTKNIQYF.